This record looks at one T cell receptor beta chain sequence and its context. Its target is not known. This sample is part of a study of T-cell memory formation after mild COVID-19. Findings and limits, study-wide: Of the contracting clones, CD4+ ones lay mainly in CM and EM, and CD8+ ones in EMRA.

MiXCR was run by TCRdb on the 5' RACE reads, yielding one entry per CDR3 protein. The table includes about 430,000 distinct CDR3 sequences, approximately 25% detected once. The germline gives CDR1 SGHTA, CDR2 FQGNSA. The CDR3 spans 13 residues. Trimming took 9 bases from V and 4 from J; bases not matched to a gene: 5. Material: PBMCs or a T cell subset sorted from them (not recorded which). The source is an adult woman who had mild COVID-19 (a few samples of this study predate the infection). Cell type and time point are not known. This rearrangement joins TRBV7-2 to TRBJ1-3; 8 bases are shared with TRBD1. CDR3 loop: CARRQGPGNTIYF. The CDR3 DNA follows: TGTGCCAGAAGACAGGGGCCAGGAAACACCATATATTTT. Variable domain in full (rest from reference TRBV7-2 and TRBJ1-3): GAGVSQSPSNKVTEKGKDVELRCDPISGHTALYWYRQSLGQGLEFLIYFQGNSAPDKSGLPSDRFSAERTGGSVSTLTIQRTQQEDSAVYLCARRQGPGNTIYFGEGSWLTVV.